A selection of T cell receptor beta chains follows, all from one sample in a study of monozygotic twins with inflammatory bowel disease. From its re-call of the 5' RACE reads, TCRdb lists each CDR3 protein once, without DNA. Its clone listing holds under 200,000 distinct CDR3 sequences. The source material was blood. The receptor source for this set is a human donor with ulcerative colitis or Crohn's disease, or a healthy co-twin of an affected twin (not recorded which). Each CDR3 is given with its conserved first and last residue.

TRBV20-1	TRBJ2-7	CSARSGPGPDEQYF
TRBV7-9	TRBJ1-1	CASSLDRNTEAFF
TRBV9	TRBJ1-1	CASSVGGGLNTEAFF
TRBV4-3	TRBJ2-7	CASSQDNEGVYEQYF
TRBV20-1	TRBJ2-7	CSARGRDTSYEQYF
TRBV24-1	TRBJ2-4	CATSASAPLAGRGDIQYF
TRBV12-3/TRBV12-4	TRBJ2-2	CASSFHSVQGTGVLFF
TRBV12-3/TRBV12-4	TRBJ2-1	CASSPGLAGGDEQFF
TRBV18	TRBJ1-2	CASSPDGSNYGYTF
TRBV5-6	TRBJ2-2	CASSPGTNTGELFF
TRBV29-1	TRBJ2-1	CSVAETSGNYNEQFF
TRBV27	TRBJ2-3	CASSRSSLGTDTQYF
TRBV20-1	TRBJ1-4	CSASSQSNEKLFF